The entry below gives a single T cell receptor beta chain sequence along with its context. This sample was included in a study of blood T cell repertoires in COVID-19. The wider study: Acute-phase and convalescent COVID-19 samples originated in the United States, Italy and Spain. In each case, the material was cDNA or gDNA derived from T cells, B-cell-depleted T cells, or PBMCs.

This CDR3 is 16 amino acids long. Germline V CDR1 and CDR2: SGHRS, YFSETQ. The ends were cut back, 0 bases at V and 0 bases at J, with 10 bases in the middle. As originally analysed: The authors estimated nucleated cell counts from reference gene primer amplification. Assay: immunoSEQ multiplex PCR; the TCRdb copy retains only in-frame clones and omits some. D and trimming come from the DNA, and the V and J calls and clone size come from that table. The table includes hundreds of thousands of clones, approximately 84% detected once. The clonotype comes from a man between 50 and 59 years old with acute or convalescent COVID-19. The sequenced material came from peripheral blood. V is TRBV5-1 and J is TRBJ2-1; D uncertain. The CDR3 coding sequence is TGCGCCAGCAGCTTGGTTGCTTCCAGCTCCTACAATGAGCAGTTCTTC. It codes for CASSLVASSSYNEQFF.